Below, 19 T cell receptor beta chains from the same sample are listed, as sequenced in a study of OX40 agonist ivuxolimab in advanced cancers. Here immunoSEQ multiplex PCR was the method, and the copy in TCRdb shows in-frame clones only, minus some. This sample has about 63,000 clones; less than 90% occur once, and the top ten carry about 0.8%. The input for sequencing was CD4+ or CD8+ T cells sorted from blood, taken in a trial of the OX40 agonist ivuxolimab. These receptors were taken from an adult with an advanced solid tumor such as melanoma, head and neck, liver or kidney cancer.

V and J are TRBV5-1 and TRBJ2-2; tentatively, D is TRBD2 (5 bases). The CDR3 consists of 15 residues. Germline V gene lookup returns CDR1 SGHRS and CDR2 YFSETQ. V lost 1 base, J lost 4 bases, and 11 bases lay in between. CDR3 nucleotide sequence: TGCGCCAGCAGCTTGAGTCGGGGAACCACCGGGGAGCTGTTTTTT. Protein: CASSLSRGTTGELFF.

The chain has TRBV7-2 and TRBJ2-5, with 10 bases that match TRBD1. CDR3 length equals 13 residues. Per germline, CDR1 SGHTA and CDR2 FQGNSA. The V and J ends lost 4 bases and 5 bases, in that order; junction bases with no gene match: 1. The CDR3 loop reads CASSSGQGETQYF. The DNA of the CDR3 is TGTGCCAGCAGCTCGGGACAGGGGGAGACCCAGTACTTC.

The chain is built from TRBV30 and TRBJ2-1, with 8 bases aligning to TRBD2. Germline CDR1 reads GTSNPN; CDR2 reads SVGIG (reference sequence). The CDR3 is 11 residues long. The V and J ends lost 5 bases and 15 bases, in that order; junction bases with no gene match: 9. The CDR3 DNA reads as TGTGCCTGGGGCCCCCGTCTAGCGGGGTTCTTC. As protein: CAWGPRLAGFF.

The gene calls are TRBV18 and TRBJ2-3; D not certain. This CDR3 has 12 amino acids. V was cut by 5 bases and J by 0 bases, with 3 bases left in between. Germline CDR1 is KGHSH and CDR2 is LQKENI. This CDR3 reads CASSGSTDTQYF. CDR3 bases: TGTGCCAGCTCAGGTAGCACAGATACGCAGTATTTT.

The chain carries TRBV19 and TRBJ1-1; 7 positions agree with TRBD1. The CDR3 consists of 13 residues. Trimming cost V 3 bases and J 5 bases; bases outside gene matches: 3. From germline, CDR1 is LNHDA and CDR2 SQIVND (reference sequence). The CDR3 DNA follows: TGTGCCAGTAGTATGGGCAGGGGGACTGAAGCTTTCTTT. Protein product: CASSMGRGTEAFF.

The chain couples TRBV25-1 to TRBJ1-2, with D perhaps matching TRBD1 (5 bases). Germline CDR1 MGHDK, CDR2 SYGVNS. V was clipped by 2 bases and J by 2 bases, with 9 bases between them. The CDR3 spans 14 residues. DNA of the CDR3: TGTGCCAGCAGTGAACAGGGACCCAACTATGGCTACACCTTC. Its translation: CASSEQGPNYGYTF.

The chain combines TRBV7-3 with TRBJ2-1, with 7 bases identical to TRBD2. V was clipped by 0 bases and J by 4 bases; unmatched bases: 3. CDR1 is SGHTA and CDR2 is FQGTGA in the germline V gene. This CDR3 has 15 amino acids. Written as DNA, the CDR3 is TGTGCCAGCAGCTTAACGGGACTACCTTACAATGAGCAGTTCTTC. Amino acid sequence: CASSLTGLPYNEQFF.

J is TRBJ2-7 and V is TRBV11-2; 8 nucleotides align to TRBD1. Looked up from germline, CDR1 is SGHAT and CDR2 is FQNNGV. The CDR3 length is 17 residues. The J segment lost 3 bases and the V segment lost 5 bases, leaving 15 bases of the junction unmatched. CDR3 sequence: CASSPLIPQGGVYEQYF. CDR3 nucleotide sequence: TGTGCCAGCAGCCCCCTGATCCCACAGGGGGGTGTCTACGAGCAGTACTTC.

The V call is TRBV5-1, the J call TRBJ2-2; 7 bases fit TRBD2. With 4 bases clipped from V and 7 bases from J, the junction kept 7 bases outside the gene matches. This CDR3 is 14 amino acids long. Germline CDR1 is SGHRS and CDR2 is YFSETQ. In DNA form, the CDR3 reads TGCGCCAGCAGCCCCCGACTAGCCAACGGGGAGCTGTTTTTT. Translation gives CASSPRLANGELFF.

Details on this clone: One end of the junction varies from germline; a read error may be responsible. CDR3 residues: CASSISAGEAQYF. In DNA form, the CDR3 reads TGTGCCAGTAGTATTTCGGCGGGAGAGGCCCAGTACTTC. The rearrangement uses TRBV19 and TRBJ2-5, with 7 bases fitting TRBD2. Looked up from germline, CDR1 is LNHDA and CDR2 is SQIVND (reference sequence). CDR3 length: 13 residues.

This chain joins TRBV6-6 and TRBJ2-1; the D call may be TRBD1 or TRBD2 (5 bases each). The CDR3 sequence is 15 residues long. Germline V lookup: CDR1 MNHNY, CDR2 SVGAGI (reference sequence). V lost 0 bases, J lost 3 bases, and 9 bases lay in between. The CDR3 loop is CASSYSGTGYNEQFF. The CDR3 DNA sequence: TGTGCCAGCAGTTACTCGGGGACCGGCTACAATGAGCAGTTCTTC.

The chain recombines TRBV30 with TRBJ1-2; 9 nucleotides line up with TRBD1. Germline V gene sequence: CDR1 GTSNPN, CDR2 SVGIG (reference sequence). The CDR3 runs to 14 residues. Trimming took 3 bases from V and 4 from J; bases not matched to a gene: 6. The CDR3 here is CAWRGDRDIYGYTF. In DNA form, the CDR3 reads TGTGCCTGGAGGGGGGACAGGGATATCTATGGCTACACCTTC.

The genes are TRBV10-1 and TRBJ2-1; D not resolved. The germline V and J ends were trimmed by 2 bases and 7 bases, with 6 bases remaining between them. CDR3 length equals 12 residues. The germline V gene has CDR1 WNHNN and CDR2 SYGVQD (reference sequence). CDR3 sequence (DNA): TGCGCCAGCAGTGAGATGGAAAATGAGCAGTTCTTC. This translates into CASSEMENEQFF.

This chain uses TRBV5-1 with TRBJ1-2; TRBD1 might be the D (5 bases). Germline CDR1 is SGHRS and CDR2 is YFSETQ. V was shortened by 2 bases and J by 4 bases, with 9 bases between the two germline ends. The CDR3 runs to 13 residues. The CDR3 DNA sequence: TGCGCCAGCAGCTTCGAAGGGACCTATGGCTACACCTTC. Protein: CASSFEGTYGYTF.

The chain couples TRBV28 to TRBJ2-7; weak D call: TRBD1 (6 bases). CDR1 and CDR2 from the germline V gene are MDHEN and SYDVKM. This CDR3 comprises 14 residues. Trimming shortened V by 10 bases and J by 7 bases, and 23 bases separated the two germline ends. The CDR3 nucleotides read TGTGCCACTTCGTGGGACAAGCCTTTTACGGAGCAGTACTTC. Encoded protein: CATSWDKPFTEQYF.

This clone occurred a few times. This chain joins TRBV5-1 and TRBJ2-3; 9 bases map to TRBD2. The CDR3 sequence is 16 residues long. Germline CDR1 SGHRS, CDR2 YFSETQ. V was pared by 0 bases and J by 2 bases, with 4 bases of the junction left unmatched. CDR3 nucleotides: TGCGCCAGCAGCTTGGGCGGGAGGGCCTACACAGATACGCAGTATTTT. As protein: CASSLGGRAYTDTQYF.

This chain uses TRBV30 with TRBJ2-1; tentatively, D is TRBD2 (5 bases). The CDR3 loop spans 13 amino acids. Germline values: CDR1 GTSNPN, CDR2 SVGIG (reference sequence). Trimming cost V 0 bases and J 11 bases, with 14 bases left between them. This chain's CDR3 is CAWSVETGEQQFF. The DNA of the CDR3 is TGTGCCTGGAGTGTAGAAACTGGGGAGCAGCAGTTCTTC.

This clone was seen just once. The chain joins TRBV15 to TRBJ2-1; tentatively, D is TRBD1 (6 bases). The CDR3 runs 15 residues. V was pared by 0 bases and J by 7 bases, with 13 bases between. In germline, CDR1 is LNHNV, CDR2 YYDKDF (reference sequence). The CDR3 nucleotides are TGTGCCACCAGCAGAGAGGCAGGGGTGGCTAATGAGCAGTTCTTC. Translated: CATSREAGVANEQFF.

The rearrangement uses TRBV7-2 and TRBJ2-3; no definite D call. CDR3 length: 14 amino acids. The V and J ends lost 1 base and 3 bases respectively, with 8 bases between them. The germline V gene has CDR1 SGHTA and CDR2 FQGNSA. CDR3 bases: TGTGCCAGCAGCTTAGATGGGAAGACAGATACGCAGTATTTT. It encodes CASSLDGKTDTQYF.